Listed below are T cell receptor beta chains from one sample, sequenced in a study of response to subunit inactivated influenza vaccine. One entry per CDR3 protein results from TCRdb running MiXCR on the RT-PCR reads. The sample has a few hundred thousand distinct CDR3 sequences, around 15% seen once; the top ten hold more than 9.5%. The sample here was PBMCs from blood, taken 11 to 12 days after vaccination. Receptors originate from a man in his fifties who received an inactivated influenza vaccine. CDR3s leave out the opening cysteine and the closing phenylalanine or tryptophan. The size of a clone is reported for some rows only, either as once, few or many, or as a class for expanded clones.

V: TRBV4-1
size: many
length: 12
J: TRBJ2-2
CDR3: ASRPQANTGELF

V: TRBV29-1
size: NA
length: 16
J: TRBJ2-1
CDR3: SAKGLAGVFGFYNEQF

V: TRBV5-1
size: NA
length: 14
J: TRBJ2-3
CDR3: ASRGGTAGTTDTQY

V: TRBV15
size: few
length: 12
J: TRBJ1-1
CDR3: ATSRDNGATEAF

V: TRBV28
size: NA
length: 13
J: TRBJ2-1
CDR3: ASSLWDRGNNEQF

V: TRBV5-1
size: NA
length: 13
J: TRBJ2-1
CDR3: ASSYSSGGGNEQF

V: TRBV5-1
size: few
length: 13
J: TRBJ2-1
CDR3: ASSPPAGGRSEQF

V: TRBV20-1
size: NA
length: 10
J: TRBJ2-5
CDR3: SATGSGETQY

V: TRBV24-1
size: NA
length: 12
J: TRBJ2-3
CDR3: ATSETLFTDTQY

V: TRBV5-6
size: NA
length: 13
J: TRBJ2-3
CDR3: ASTPNREYTDTQY

V: TRBV10-3
size: few
length: 12
J: TRBJ2-1
CDR3: AHRPGPESNEQF

V: TRBV7-9
size: NA
length: 13
J: TRBJ2-5
CDR3: ASSLAIGRRETQY

V: TRBV7-2
size: NA
length: 12
J: TRBJ2-1
CDR3: ASGQRPGSYEQF

V: TRBV28
size: few
length: 15
J: TRBJ1-4
CDR3: ASSSPGGAATNEKLF

V: TRBV20-1
size: NA
length: 13
J: TRBJ1-4
CDR3: SAFVPGRENEKLF

V: TRBV7-2
size: NA
length: 12
J: TRBJ2-3
CDR3: ASSLNPYTDTQY

V: TRBV7-7
size: few
length: 11
J: TRBJ2-7
CDR3: ASSIGRDYEQY

V: TRBV5-1
size: NA
length: 14
J: TRBJ2-3
CDR3: ASSFRSGGAPPEKY

V: TRBV2
size: few
length: 13
J: TRBJ2-2
CDR3: ASRAATGNTGELF

V: TRBV6-2/TRBV6-3
size: NA
length: 11
J: TRBJ1-1
CDR3: ASSPDRVTEAF

V: TRBV12-3/TRBV12-4
size: NA
length: 10
J: TRBJ2-1
CDR3: ASSSRDYEQF

V: TRBV5-1
size: NA
length: 15
J: TRBJ2-3
CDR3: ASSLEPSGRAEDTQY

V: TRBV9
size: few
length: 10
J: TRBJ2-1
CDR3: ASSVGIGEQF

V: TRBV20-1
size: few
length: 12
J: TRBJ2-1
CDR3: SARDLSSYNEQF

V: TRBV4-3
size: few
length: 15
J: TRBJ2-4
CDR3: ASSQDFPGLGKNIQY

V: TRBV20-1
size: few
length: 11
J: TRBJ2-5
CDR3: SASTRGQETQY

V: TRBV7-9
size: many
length: 12
J: TRBJ2-1
CDR3: ASSLGASRNPQF

V: TRBV3-1
size: NA
length: 13
J: TRBJ1-4
CDR3: ASSQERQLNEKLF

V: TRBV2
size: once
length: 18
J: TRBJ2-3
CDR3: ASSEAGASGGPLLTDTQY

V: TRBV5-1
size: NA
length: 15
J: TRBJ2-3
CDR3: ASSLVASGARTDTQY

V: TRBV2
size: NA
length: 13
J: TRBJ2-3
CDR3: ASSLAGSASDTQY

V: TRBV2
size: few
length: 13
J: TRBJ2-1
CDR3: ASSESRRFNNEQF

V: TRBV29-1
size: few
length: 10
J: TRBJ2-1
CDR3: SVGQAGDEQF

V: TRBV25-1
size: NA
length: 14
J: TRBJ2-2
CDR3: ASSEFVRGGSGELF

V: TRBV27
size: NA
length: 11
J: TRBJ1-1
CDR3: ASSLSGGLEAF

V: TRBV13
size: NA
length: 12
J: TRBJ2-3
CDR3: ASSWGQYTDTQY

V: TRBV24-1
size: NA
length: 16
J: TRBJ2-1
CDR3: ATSDSPARRTTYNEQF

V: TRBV12-2
size: NA
length: 15
J: TRBJ2-7
CDR3: ASRLVCRLLEQGEQY

V: TRBV7-9
size: few
length: 12
J: TRBJ2-5
CDR3: ASSPGTPQETQY

V: TRBV6-2/TRBV6-3
size: few
length: 13
J: TRBJ2-5
CDR3: ASSYRPSRRETQY

V: TRBV7-2
size: NA
length: 14
J: TRBJ2-4
CDR3: ASTLMGGGRGNIQY